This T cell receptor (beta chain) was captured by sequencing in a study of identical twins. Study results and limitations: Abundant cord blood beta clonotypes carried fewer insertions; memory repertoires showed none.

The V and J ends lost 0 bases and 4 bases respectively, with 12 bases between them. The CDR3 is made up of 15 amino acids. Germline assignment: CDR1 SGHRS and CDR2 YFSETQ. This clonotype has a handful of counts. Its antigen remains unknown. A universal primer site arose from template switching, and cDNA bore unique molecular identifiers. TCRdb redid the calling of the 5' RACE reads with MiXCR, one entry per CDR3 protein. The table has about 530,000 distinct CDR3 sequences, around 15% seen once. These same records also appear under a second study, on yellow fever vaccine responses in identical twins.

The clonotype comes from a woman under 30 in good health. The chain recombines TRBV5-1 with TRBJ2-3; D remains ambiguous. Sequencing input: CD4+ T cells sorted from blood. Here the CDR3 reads CASSLDALTSDTQYF. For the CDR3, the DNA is TGCGCCAGCAGCTTGGATGCGCTAACGTCAGATACGCAGTATTTT.